The clone carrying this TCR beta chain has more than one count but fewer than ten. The antigen remains unidentified. The data were obtained in a study of beta chain features in type 1 diabetes. Study information: No age, gender or cell yield differences were seen between patients and healthy donors. Points from the study as a whole: Patients' naive, central memory and Treg TCRB repertoires seemed closer to one another than those of healthy donors. Among all four CD4+ subsets, Type 1 diabetes patients had TCRB CDR3s that were moderately but significantly shorter.

Sequencing targeted expressed TCRB transcripts, as all isolated RNA had been reverse transcribed. Clones were read by immunoSEQ multiplex PCR, and TCRdb kept only the in-frame ones, dropping some. The sample lists 500,000 to 650,000 clones; roughly 12% were seen once. Via the markers CD45RO/CCR7/CD25/CD127/CD95/CD27, stem cell-like memory, regulatory, central memory and naive CD4+ cells were sorted. CDR1 SGHTA and CDR2 FQGNSA come from the germline V gene. V trimming: 5 bases; J trimming: 4 bases; junction bases outside the gene matches: 5. This CDR3 is built from 13 residues. This chain links TRBV7-2 with TRBJ2-7; TRBD1 matches 7 bases. Sequencing input: naive CD4+ T cells from blood. This sequence originates from a man aged 30-40 years with type 1 diabetes. The CDR3 spells CASSPGTEYEQYF. CDR3 sequence (DNA): TGTGCCAGCAGCCCGGGGACAGAATACGAGCAGTACTTC.